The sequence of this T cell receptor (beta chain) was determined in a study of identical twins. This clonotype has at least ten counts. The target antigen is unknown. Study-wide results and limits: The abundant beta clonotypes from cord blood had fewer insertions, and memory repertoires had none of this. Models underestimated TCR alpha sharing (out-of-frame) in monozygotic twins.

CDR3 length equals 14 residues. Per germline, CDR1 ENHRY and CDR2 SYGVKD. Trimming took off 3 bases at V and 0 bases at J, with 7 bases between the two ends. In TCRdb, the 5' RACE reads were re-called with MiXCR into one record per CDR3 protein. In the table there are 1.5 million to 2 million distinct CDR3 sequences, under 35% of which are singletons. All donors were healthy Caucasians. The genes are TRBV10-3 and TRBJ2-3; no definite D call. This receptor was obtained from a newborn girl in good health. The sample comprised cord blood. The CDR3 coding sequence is TGTGCCATCAGTGAACGGCCCAGCACAGATACGCAGTATTTT. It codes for CAISERPSTDTQYF.